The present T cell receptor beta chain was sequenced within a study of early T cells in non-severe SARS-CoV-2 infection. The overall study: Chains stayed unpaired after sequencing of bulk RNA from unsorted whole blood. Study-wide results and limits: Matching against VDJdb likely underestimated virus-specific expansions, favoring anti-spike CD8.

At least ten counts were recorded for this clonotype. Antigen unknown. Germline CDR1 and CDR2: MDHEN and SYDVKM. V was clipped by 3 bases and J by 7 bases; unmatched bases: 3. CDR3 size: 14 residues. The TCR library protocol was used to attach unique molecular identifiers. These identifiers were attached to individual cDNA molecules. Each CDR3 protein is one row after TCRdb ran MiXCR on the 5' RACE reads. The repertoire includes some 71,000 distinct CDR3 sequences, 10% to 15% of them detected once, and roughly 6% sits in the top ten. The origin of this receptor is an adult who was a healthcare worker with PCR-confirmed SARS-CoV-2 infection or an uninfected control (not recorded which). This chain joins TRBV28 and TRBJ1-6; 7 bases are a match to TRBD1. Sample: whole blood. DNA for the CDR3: TGTGCCAGCAGTTTCCGACAGGGCAATTCACCCCTCCACTTT. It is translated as CASSFRQGNSPLHF.